Reported below is one T cell receptor beta chain. What antigen it recognizes has not been identified. No base quality information exists; no much larger clone differs at one position. Counted from cysteine to phenylalanine, this CDR3 has 15 amino acids. The retained sequence is limited to the CDR3, 45 bases, with the frame set at the first base. The germline ends are 13 bases apart after V is trimmed by 0 bases and J by 5 bases. As encoded in the germline V gene, CDR1 is ENHRY while CDR2 is SYGVKD. To prepare the library, the immunoSEQ multiplex PCR assay was applied. TCRdb provides this immuneACCESS table in a form limited to in-frame rearrangements. Some clones are lacking; in checked studies, under half of them reflect an unresolved V gene, and why the rest are absent is not known. The table for this sample lists about 12,000 clones; 60% to 80% of them were counted only once. About 15% of the sample is in the top ten clones.

The sample belongs to a study of technical replicates of blood from several donors (dated by TCRdb to about 2017). This sequence was found in a human donor in good health. The sequencing sample was made of PBMCs. The chain is made from TRBV10-3 and TRBJ1-1; a weak D assignment points to TRBD1 (5 bases agree). The sequenced DNA: TGTGCCATCAGTGAGTCGAGGCCAGGGTTGACTGAAGCTTTCTTT. Translated, this gives CAISESRPGLTEAFF.